These 15 T cell receptor beta chains were all obtained from the same sample, sequenced in a study of blood T cell repertoires in COVID-19. Sequencing was performed with immunoSEQ multiplex PCR; in TCRdb, only in-frame clones are kept and a portion is missing. Of 250,000 to 300,000 clones listed, almost 90% were seen once; the top ten hold about 11%. What was sequenced was peripheral blood. Receptor source: a woman aged 30 to 39 with COVID-19, enrolled during active disease.

The chain combines TRBV19 with TRBJ2-7, with TRBD2 as a possible D gene (6 bases). Germline CDR1 reads LNHDA; CDR2 reads SQIVND (reference sequence). Trimming shortened V by 1 base and J by 6 bases, and 13 bases separated the two germline ends. This CDR3 region has 14 residues. The CDR3 here is CASSIGGSGGEQYF. DNA of the CDR3: TGTGCCAGTAGTATAGGGGGTAGCGGCGGCGAGCAGTACTTC. The full variable domain, in which reference TRBV19 and TRBJ2-7 provide the parts outside the CDR3, is DGGITQSPKYLFRKEGQNVTLSCEQNLNHDAMYWYRQDPGQGLRLIYYSQIVNDFQKGDIAEGYSVSREKKESFPLTVTSAQKNPTAFYLCASSIGGSGGEQYFGPGTRLTVT.

This clone was found once. The rearrangement uses TRBV27 and TRBJ2-1; 10 bases align to TRBD2. The CDR3 totals 15 residues. V lost 5 bases to trimming and J lost 5 bases; unmatched junction nucleotides: 6. The germline V gene has CDR1 MNHEY and CDR2 SMNVEV (reference sequence). The CDR3 DNA reads as TGTGCCAGCAGTAGGACTAGCGGAAATAACAATGAGCAGTTCTTC. Its protein is CASSRTSGNNNEQFF.

The gene calls are TRBV30 and TRBJ1-2; 10 bases map to TRBD1. Germline CDR1 and CDR2: GTSNPN and SVGIG (reference sequence). This CDR3 is built from 13 residues. The J segment lost 7 bases and the V segment lost 5 bases, leaving 7 bases of the junction unmatched. The CDR3 protein is CAWARDRGLGYTF. CDR3 nucleotides: TGTGCCTGGGCCCGTGACAGGGGGCTTGGCTACACCTTC.

This clone has only one observation. The genes are TRBV2 and TRBJ2-1; 11 bases line up with TRBD2. The junction had 15 bases not matched to a gene; V was cut back by 6 bases and J by 5 bases. The CDR3 contains 18 residues. Germline-derived CDR1 and CDR2 are SNHLY and FYNNEI. CDR3 residues: CASSPGTELAGGDNEQFF. The CDR3 DNA follows: TGTGCCAGCAGCCCCGGGACAGAGCTAGCGGGAGGAGACAATGAGCAGTTCTTC.

This clone has more than one count but fewer than ten. This chain connects TRBV15 to TRBJ1-2, with 7 bases that match TRBD1. There are 12 residues in the CDR3. Trimming at V came to 6 bases and at J to 4 bases, leaving 2 bases not matched to a gene. Germline V lookup: CDR1 LNHNV, CDR2 YYDKDF (reference sequence). The CDR3 DNA follows: TGTGCCACCAGGGACAGGCTCTATGGCTACACCTTC. This gives the protein CATRDRLYGYTF.

The J gene is TRBJ2-3, the V gene TRBV11-3, with 8 positions matching TRBD1. This CDR3 has 15 residues. Losses at the gene ends were 4 bases for V and 4 bases for J; bases not matched to a gene: 7. Germline CDR1 is SGHNT and CDR2 is YENEEA. The CDR3 spells CASSSRQGPADTQYF. DNA for the CDR3: TGTGCCAGCAGCTCCCGACAGGGGCCTGCAGATACGCAGTATTTT.

The chain employs TRBV7-2 and TRBJ2-7; D is undetermined. Trimming removed 4 bases at V and 9 bases at J, with 19 bases between. There are 14 residues in the CDR3. Germline V lookup: CDR1 SGHTA, CDR2 FQGNSA. The CDR3 nucleotides are TGTGCCAGCAGCTCGACCGGTCAGCTGACGGGGCAGTACTTC. Translated, it gives CASSSTGQLTGQYF. Full variable domain (outside the CDR3, taken from reference TRBV7-2 and TRBJ2-7): GAGVSQSPSNKVTEKGKDVELRCDPISGHTALYWYRQSLGQGLEFLIYFQGNSAPDKSGLPSDRFSAERTGGSVSTLTIQRTQQEDSAVYLCASSSTGQLTGQYFGPGTRLTVT.

This chain joins TRBV6-5 and TRBJ1-4; a weak D match, TRBD1 (5 bases). Germline V gives CDR1 MNHEY, CDR2 SVGAGI. This CDR3 contains 14 residues. V was cut by 5 bases and J by 4 bases, with 11 bases left in between. The CDR3 here is CASSPTEFNEKLFF. For the CDR3, the DNA is TGTGCCAGCAGTCCGACAGAATTTAATGAAAAACTGTTTTTT.

This chain joins TRBV7-9 and TRBJ2-7; no firm D call. V was pared by 5 bases and J by 0 bases, with 11 bases between. This CDR3 is built from 14 residues. The germline CDR1 and CDR2 sequences are SEHNR and FQNEAQ (reference sequence). The CDR3 loop is CASSPLSSSYEQYF. The CDR3 DNA sequence: TGTGCCAGCAGCCCCCTTTCCAGCTCCTACGAGCAGTACTTC. Full variable domain (outside the CDR3, taken from reference TRBV7-9 and TRBJ2-7): DTGVSQNPRHKITKRGQNVTFRCDPISEHNRLYWYRQTLGQGPEFLTYFQNEAQLEKSRLLSDRFSAERPKGSFSTLEIQRTEQGDSAMYLCASSPLSSSYEQYFGPGTRLTVT.

The J gene is TRBJ2-7, the V gene TRBV2; possibly TRBD2 for D (5 bases). This CDR3 has 15 residues. V dropped 5 bases and J dropped 2 bases, with 16 bases sitting between them. CDR1 SNHLY and CDR2 FYNNEI come from the germline V gene. The CDR3 coding sequence is TGTGCCAGCAGTTACACTAGTACCTCCCCCTACGAGCAGTACTTC. It encodes CASSYTSTSPYEQYF.

The rearrangement joins TRBV5-1 to TRBJ2-6; maybe TRBD2 (5 bases). V dropped 5 bases and J dropped 4 bases, with 22 bases sitting between them. The CDR3 totals 18 residues. Germline CDR1 and CDR2: SGHRS and YFSETQ. In DNA form, the CDR3 reads TGCGCCAGCAGACCCGGACGGATTCCTGGGGAGGGGGCCAACGTCCTGACTTTC. Amino acid sequence: CASRPGRIPGEGANVLTF.

V usage is TRBV20-1 and J usage is TRBJ2-7; D not resolved. The germline V and J ends were trimmed by 1 base and 4 bases, with 5 bases remaining between them. Germline loops: CDR1 DFQATT, CDR2 SNEGSKA (reference sequence). The CDR3 totals 11 residues. CDR3 DNA: TGCAGTGCTAGAGCCGGTTACGAGCAGTACTTC. Translated, it gives CSARAGYEQYF.

J is TRBJ2-1 and V is TRBV19; D possibly corresponds to TRBD2 (5 bases). The CDR3 totals 15 residues. CDR1 LNHDA and CDR2 SQIVND come from the germline V gene (reference sequence). V was pared by 4 bases and J by 0 bases, with 10 bases between. CDR3 nucleotide sequence: TGTGCCAGTAGTAAGGAGGTTAGCTCCTACAATGAGCAGTTCTTC. Protein: CASSKEVSSYNEQFF.

This chain uses TRBV5-1 with TRBJ1-1; TRBD1 agrees at 7 bases. V shed 2 bases, J shed 0 bases, and the junction held 4 bases outside the gene matches. The CDR3 is made up of 15 amino acids. The germline V gene has CDR1 SGHRS and CDR2 YFSETQ. As DNA, the CDR3 is TGCGCCAGCAGCTTACTACAGGGGATGAACACTGAAGCTTTCTTT. Translating it yields CASSLLQGMNTEAFF. Looking up the rest from reference TRBV5-1 and TRBJ1-1 gives the full variable domain: KAGVTQTPRYLIKTRGQQVTLSCSPISGHRSVSWYQQTPGQGLQFLFEYFSETQRNKGNFPGRFSGRQFSNSRSEMNVSTLELGDSALYLCASSLLQGMNTEAFFGQGTRLTVV.

The V call is TRBV19, the J call TRBJ1-2; D perhaps matches TRBD1 (6 bases). The germline V gene has CDR1 LNHDA and CDR2 SQIVND (reference sequence). The CDR3 is 14 residues long. Trimming took 1 base from V and 8 from J, leaving 14 bases between them. CDR3 amino acids: CASSIGPQGSGYTF. CDR3 nucleotides: TGTGCCAGTAGTATAGGACCCCAGGGGTCCGGCTACACCTTC.